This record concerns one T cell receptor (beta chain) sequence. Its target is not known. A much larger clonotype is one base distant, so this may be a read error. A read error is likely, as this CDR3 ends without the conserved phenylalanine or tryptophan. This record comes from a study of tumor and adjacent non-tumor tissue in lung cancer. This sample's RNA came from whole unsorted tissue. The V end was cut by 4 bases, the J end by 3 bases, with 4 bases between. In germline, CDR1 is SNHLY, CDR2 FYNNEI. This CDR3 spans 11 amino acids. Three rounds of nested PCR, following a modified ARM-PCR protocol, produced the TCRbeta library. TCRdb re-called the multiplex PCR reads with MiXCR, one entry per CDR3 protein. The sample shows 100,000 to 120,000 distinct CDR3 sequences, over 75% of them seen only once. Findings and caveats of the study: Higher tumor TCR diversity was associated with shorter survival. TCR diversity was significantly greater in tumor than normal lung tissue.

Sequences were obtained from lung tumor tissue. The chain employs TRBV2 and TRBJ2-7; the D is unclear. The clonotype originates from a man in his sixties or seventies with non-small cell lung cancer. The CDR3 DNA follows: TGTGCCAGCAGTGCCCACTACGAGCAGTACCTC. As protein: CASSAHYEQYL.